This T cell receptor (beta chain) emerged from a study of response to subunit inactivated influenza vaccine. This clonotype has a handful of counts. Its antigen is unknown. Whole-study results and caveats: The authors put forward the suggestion that each seasonal influenza vaccination may bring in only a limited number of new T cells.

TCRdb re-derived calls from the RT-PCR reads in MiXCR, one entry per CDR3 protein. There are 650,000 to 800,000 distinct CDR3 sequences in the sample; around 13% occur only once, and 6% to 8% lies in the top ten. The CDR3 loop spans 16 amino acids. Trimming left V 1 base short and J 6 bases short, with 18 bases between. CDR1 is LNHNV, CDR2 YYDKDF, per germline (reference sequence). V is TRBV15 and J is TRBJ2-5, with a possible D match to TRBD1 (6 bases). This TCR came from a man aged 50 to 59 who received an inactivated influenza vaccine. Sequences were derived from PBMCs from blood, sampled roughly 15 days before vaccination. The CDR3 region has the DNA TGTGCCACCAGCAGAGCCCCTGACAGGCAAACACAGACCCAGTACTTC. Translated: CATSRAPDRQTQTQYF.